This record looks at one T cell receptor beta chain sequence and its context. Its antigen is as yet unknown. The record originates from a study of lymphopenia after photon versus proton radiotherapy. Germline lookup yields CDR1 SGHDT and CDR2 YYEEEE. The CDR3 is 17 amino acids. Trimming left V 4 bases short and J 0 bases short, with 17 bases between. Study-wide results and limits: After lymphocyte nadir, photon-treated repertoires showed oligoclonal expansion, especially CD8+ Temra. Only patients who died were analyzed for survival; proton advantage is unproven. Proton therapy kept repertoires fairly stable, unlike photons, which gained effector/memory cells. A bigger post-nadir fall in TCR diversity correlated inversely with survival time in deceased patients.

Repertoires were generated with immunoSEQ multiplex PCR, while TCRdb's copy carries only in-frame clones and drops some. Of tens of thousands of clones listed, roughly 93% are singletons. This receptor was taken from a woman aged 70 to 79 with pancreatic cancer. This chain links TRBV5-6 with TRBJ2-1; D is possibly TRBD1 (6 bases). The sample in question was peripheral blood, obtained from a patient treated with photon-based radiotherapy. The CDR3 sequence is CASSVIDGTHSYNEQFF. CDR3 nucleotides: TGTGCCAGCAGCGTAATTGACGGGACACACTCCTACAATGAGCAGTTCTTC. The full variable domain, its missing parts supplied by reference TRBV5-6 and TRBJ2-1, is DAGVTQSPTHLIKTRGQQVTLRCSPKSGHDTVSWYQQALGQGPQFIFQYYEEEERQRGNFPDRFSGHQFPNYSSELNVNALLLGDSALYLCASSVIDGTHSYNEQFFGPGTRLTVL.